This is a list of T cell receptor beta chains from one sample in a study of T cells in Graves' hyperthyroidism and ophthalmopathy. TCRdb recomputed calls from the multiplex PCR reads with MiXCR, one row per CDR3 protein. The sample carries hundreds of thousands of distinct CDR3 sequences, roughly a quarter recorded once. The sample was blood. These receptors all come from a young woman with Graves' ophthalmopathy. Each CDR3 is given with its conserved first and last residue. D genes are given only for firm matches. The size entry is marked missing in some rows and otherwise reads once, few, many or a size class.

J	size	D	V	DNA	CDR3
TRBJ1-2	many	NA	TRBV20-1	TGCAGTAGTCAGGCCCGCATTGGCTACACCTTC	CSSQARIGYTF
TRBJ1-2	NA	NA	TRBV5-1	TGCGCCAGCAGCTTGGAGGGAATCCTCTATGGCTACACCTTC	CASSLEGILYGYTF
TRBJ2-7	NA	TRBD1	TRBV18	TGTGCCAGCTCACCATTGGACAGGGCCCACGAGCAGTACTTC	CASSPLDRAHEQYF
TRBJ1-1	NA	NA	TRBV19	TGTGCCAGTAGTATAGGAACCATTGCATGGCCAGAGGTGAACACTGAAGCTTTCTTT	CASSIGTIAWPEVNTEAFF
TRBJ2-2	NA	NA	TRBV29-1	TGCAGCGTGGTAACGGCAGAAAACACCGGGGAGCTGTTTTTT	CSVVTAENTGELFF
TRBJ2-7	NA	NA	TRBV7-2	TGTGCCAGCAGCTTCGTGGGTAACTACGAGCAGTACTTC	CASSFVGNYEQYF
TRBJ2-7	many	NA	TRBV7-8	TGTGCCAGCAGACCGTCCCGAACGGCCGAGCAGTACTTC	CASRPSRTAEQYF
TRBJ1-1	many	NA	TRBV6-5	TGTGCCAGCAGTTACAGGAACACTGAAGCTTTCTTT	CASSYRNTEAFF
TRBJ2-7	many	TRBD2	TRBV24-1	TGTGCCACCAGTGACGGGGGGGCCCGTTCCTACGAGCAGTACTTC	CATSDGGARSYEQYF
TRBJ1-1	few	NA	TRBV11-2	TGTGCCAGCAGCCCCTCGAACAGTGAAGCTTTCTTT	CASSPSNSEAFF
TRBJ2-6	few	NA	TRBV11-2	TGTGCCAGCCGACGGGGCGTGGCCTCTGGGGCCAACGTCCTGACTTTC	CASRRGVASGANVLTF
TRBJ1-2	many	NA	TRBV28	TGTGCCAGCAGTTTAGCGCAGGATAATGGCTACACCTTC	CASSLAQDNGYTF
TRBJ2-7	many	TRBD1	TRBV7-2	TGTGCCAGCAGTTTCACGACAGGGTACGAGCAGTACTTC	CASSFTTGYEQYF
TRBJ2-1	many	TRBD1	TRBV7-6	TGTGCCAGCAGCCAGCTCGACAGGGGAGATGAGCAGTTCTTC	CASSQLDRGDEQFF
TRBJ2-2	many	NA	TRBV7-9	TGTGCCAGCAGCACCGGACCCACGAACACCGGGGAGCTGTTTTTT	CASSTGPTNTGELFF
TRBJ1-5	many	NA	TRBV20-1	TGCAGTGCTAGAATCGCGGGCGGGCGGCCCCAGCATTTT	CSARIAGGRPQHF
TRBJ2-7	NA	NA	TRBV11-2	TGTGCCAGCAGCTTGAATCCGAGCTCCTACGAGCAGTACTTC	CASSLNPSSYEQYF
TRBJ1-2	many	NA	TRBV20-1	TGCAGTGCTAGGGACAGAGTCTATGGCTACACCTTC	CSARDRVYGYTF
TRBJ2-2	NA	NA	TRBV5-1	TGCGCCAGCAGCTTTGGAGAAGCGAACACCGGGGAGCTGTTTTTT	CASSFGEANTGELFF
TRBJ1-2	many	TRBD1	TRBV10-3	TGTGCCAGTCACAGGGGTACCGACTATGGCTACACCTTC	CASHRGTDYGYTF
TRBJ1-2	NA	NA	TRBV28	TGTGCCAGCACTTCAGGGTGGGGCTATGGCTACACCTTC	CASTSGWGYGYTF
TRBJ2-5	many	NA	TRBV2	TGTGCCCTTGGGACTGGGGAAGAGACCCAGTACTTC	CALGTGEETQYF
TRBJ2-2	many	TRBD1	TRBV28	TGTGCCAGCAGATTAACAGGGGGCACCGGGGAGCTGTTTTTT	CASRLTGGTGELFF
TRBJ2-7	many	NA	TRBV6-5	TGTGCCAGCAGTTACTCGGGGGGTATATACGAGCAGTACTTC	CASSYSGGIYEQYF
TRBJ2-7	few	NA	TRBV30	TGTGCCTGGAGTGTACCGGGGGGCGGCGAGCAGTACTTC	CAWSVPGGGEQYF
TRBJ1-1	many	NA	TRBV7-2	TGTGCCAGCAGCCCCCATCCGGACACTGAAGCTTTCTTT	CASSPHPDTEAFF
TRBJ1-2	many	NA	TRBV12-3/TRBV12-4	TGTGCCAGCAGTATGATAGGGGGAGAGGGCTACACCTTC	CASSMIGGEGYTF
TRBJ2-7	many	NA	TRBV6-2/TRBV6-3	TGTGCCAGCAGAAAACCAGGGACTCGTGGAGCGAACGAGCAGTACTTC	CASRKPGTRGANEQYF
TRBJ1-2	many	TRBD1	TRBV5-6	TGTGCCAGCAGATCCTCGACAGGGATGTATGGCTACACCTTC	CASRSSTGMYGYTF
TRBJ2-5	many	NA	TRBV12-3/TRBV12-4	TGTGCCAGCAGTTTAGGCGACAGCACGATAGAGACCCAGTACTTC	CASSLGDSTIETQYF
TRBJ1-2	many	TRBD1	TRBV20-1	TGCAGTGCTAGTGAGGGACAGGGTAACGCCTATGGCTACACCTTC	CSASEGQGNAYGYTF
TRBJ1-2	many	TRBD1	TRBV28	TGTGCCAGCAGTATAGGACAGGGCCATGGCTACACCTTC	CASSIGQGHGYTF
TRBJ2-7	NA	TRBD2	TRBV27	TGTGCCAGCAGCCCACTAGCGCTCAGCTCCTACGAGCAGTACTTC	CASSPLALSSYEQYF
TRBJ2-5	many	TRBD2	TRBV7-2	TGTGCCAGCAGAAATAGCGGGGGATCCCAAGAGACCCAGTACTTC	CASRNSGGSQETQYF
TRBJ2-7	many	NA	TRBV27	TGTGCCAGCAGCCCCAGTGAACCTTTTGGGGGAGATTACGAGCAGTACTTC	CASSPSEPFGGDYEQYF
TRBJ2-7	few	TRBD2	TRBV7-2	TGTGCCAGCAGCTTAGCGGCCGGGACTAGCGGATACGAGCAGTACTTC	CASSLAAGTSGYEQYF
TRBJ1-1	few	NA	TRBV5-1	TGCGCCAGCAGCTTGGGTTGGTCGGGGACTGAAGCTTTCTTT	CASSLGWSGTEAFF
TRBJ1-1	many	NA	TRBV5-1	TGCGCCAGCAGCTTGGGGGCAGATAGCGGGCGTGAAGCTTTCTTT	CASSLGADSGREAFF
TRBJ2-5	NA	NA	TRBV15	TGTGCCACCAGCAGAGCCTCTTACGAGACCCAGTACTTC	CATSRASYETQYF
TRBJ1-1	once	TRBD1	TRBV20-1	TGCAGTGTTGGGACAGGGGGCCCGGGAGCTTTCTTT	CSVGTGGPGAFF